These 27 T cell receptor beta chains were all obtained from the same sample, sequenced in a study of cytomegalovirus exposure and HLA in healthy donors. The PCR employed 60 Vbeta primers together with 13 Jbeta primers. Profiled with immunoSEQ multiplex PCR; TCRdb holds only in-frame clones, not every one. The table lists about 140,000 clones, 73% of them singletons. Sequenced: PBMCs. These receptors came from a woman in her forties in good health and CMV-seronegative.

This chain uses TRBV7-6 with TRBJ2-2; D is unclear. This CDR3 has 17 amino acids. Trimming pared 1 base from V and 0 bases from J, leaving 12 bases between. Germline CDR1 reads SGHVS; CDR2 reads FNYEAQ. The CDR3 loop is CASSLEASQPNTGELFF. The DNA for the CDR3 is TGTGCCAGCAGCTTAGAAGCCTCACAGCCGAACACCGGGGAGCTGTTTTTT. Together with reference TRBV7-6 and TRBJ2-2, the CDR3 gives the full variable domain: GAGVSQSPRYKVTKRGQDVALRCDPISGHVSLYWYRQALGQGPEFLTYFNYEAQQDKSGLPNDRFSAERPEGSISTLTIQRTEQRDSAMYRCASSLEASQPNTGELFFGEGSRLTVL.

The V and J genes are TRBV28 and TRBJ2-3, with 7 bases fitting TRBD1. This CDR3 spans 14 amino acids. After removal of 6 bases from V and 4 bases from J, the junction contained 7 bases not matched to a gene. Germline assignment: CDR1 MDHEN and CDR2 SYDVKM. In nucleotides, the CDR3 is TGTGCCAGCAGCCAAACAGGGGCCGCAGATACGCAGTATTTT. Encoded protein: CASSQTGAADTQYF.

This clone was detected once. This chain joins TRBV7-9 and TRBJ2-3, with 10 bases identical to TRBD1. Germline assignment: CDR1 SEHNR and CDR2 FQNEAQ (reference sequence). The V segment lost 5 bases and the J segment 2 bases; nucleotides outside the gene matches: 7. The length of the CDR3 is 16 residues. The CDR3 bases are TGTGCCAGCAGCAACGGACAGGGGGGTTTCACAGATACGCAGTATTTT. Residues: CASSNGQGGFTDTQYF.

This clone has only a few counts. The chain uses TRBV2 and TRBJ1-3; D perhaps matches TRBD1 (5 bases). This CDR3 is 14 amino acids long. Trimming removed 7 bases from V and 3 bases from J, with 13 bases in between. CDR1 and CDR2 (germline): SNHLY, FYNNEI. The CDR3 loop reads CASTLGLYGNTIYF. For the CDR3, the DNA is TGTGCCAGCACGCTGGGACTGTATGGAAACACCATATATTTT.

V is TRBV5-1 and J is TRBJ1-4, with D possibly matching TRBD1 (6 bases). Trimming cost V 1 base and J 5 bases, with 15 bases left between them. Germline V gene lookup returns CDR1 SGHRS and CDR2 YFSETQ. The CDR3 spans 16 residues. The CDR3 DNA is TGCGCCAGCAGCTTGACAACAGGGTTGGGGAATGAAAAACTGTTTTTT. Translated: CASSLTTGLGNEKLFF. Drawing the rest from reference TRBV5-1 and TRBJ1-4, the complete variable domain is KAGVTQTPRYLIKTRGQQVTLSCSPISGHRSVSWYQQTPGQGLQFLFEYFSETQRNKGNFPGRFSGRQFSNSRSEMNVSTLELGDSALYLCASSLTTGLGNEKLFFGSGTQLSVL.

This clone was counted once. The chain links TRBV27 to TRBJ2-5, with 8 bases fitting TRBD1. The CDR3 extends over 16 amino acids. Germline CDR1 reads MNHEY; CDR2 reads SMNVEV (reference sequence). J gave up 3 bases and V 3 bases, and 9 bases lay outside the gene matches. The CDR3 nucleotides are TGTGCCAGCAGTTTCCTCCGAGGACAGGGAGAAGAGACCCAGTACTTC. Residues: CASSFLRGQGEETQYF.

This clone was recorded a few times. The CDR3 spells CASSPQKRSMNTEAFF. The CDR3 DNA follows: TGTGCCAGCAGCCCCCAGAAAAGATCCATGAACACTGAAGCTTTCTTT. The rearrangement joins TRBV4-2 to TRBJ1-1; D not resolved. Trimming took off 4 bases at V and 0 bases at J, with 15 bases between the two ends. The CDR3 is made up of 16 amino acids. Germline loops: CDR1 LGHNA, CDR2 YNFKEQ.

A single count supports this clone. This chain connects TRBV9 to TRBJ1-2, with a tentative D call TRBD1 (5 bases). Trimming removed 4 bases from V and 0 bases from J, with 16 bases in between. This CDR3 is 16 amino acids long. Germline CDR1 SGDLS, CDR2 YYNGEE. In DNA, the CDR3 is TGTGCCAGCAGCCCGACAGCCCAGGGATCTAACTATGGCTACACCTTC. Amino acid sequence: CASSPTAQGSNYGYTF.

This clone was observed a few times. The chain joins TRBV2 to TRBJ1-5; D gene unclear. Deletions cut 5 bases from V and 0 bases from J, with 11 bases between. Per germline, CDR1 SNHLY and CDR2 FYNNEI. The CDR3 spans 15 residues. CDR3 sequence reads: CASSRLGVSNQPQHF. CDR3 in DNA: TGTGCCAGCAGTCGGCTCGGAGTTAGCAATCAGCCCCAGCATTTT.

This rearrangement joins TRBV5-6 to TRBJ2-5; D is unresolved. V dropped 0 bases and J dropped 2 bases, with 8 bases sitting between them. The CDR3 consists of 14 residues. The V gene's germline CDR1 is SGHDT and CDR2 YYEEEE. The CDR3 is CASSLVSGQETQYF. The DNA for the CDR3 is TGTGCCAGCAGCTTGGTTTCAGGTCAAGAGACCCAGTACTTC.

The rearrangement joins TRBV28 to TRBJ2-3, with TRBD2 matching over 12 bases. The CDR3 runs 17 residues. V was clipped by 6 bases and J by 2 bases; unmatched bases: 9. The V gene's germline CDR1 is MDHEN and CDR2 SYDVKM. CDR3 in amino acids: CASSLTRTSGNTDTQYF. The DNA of the CDR3 is TGTGCCAGCAGCCTTACCCGGACTAGCGGGAACACAGATACGCAGTATTTT.

The J gene is TRBJ2-7, the V gene TRBV9; D perhaps matches TRBD2 (6 bases). V shed 0 bases and J shed 0 bases, with 16 bases lying between them. From germline, CDR1 is SGDLS and CDR2 YYNGEE. The CDR3 spans 17 residues. CDR3 sequence reads: CASSVENRMGLSYEQYV. In DNA form, the CDR3 reads TGTGCCAGCAGCGTAGAGAATAGGATGGGACTCTCCTACGAGCAGTACGTC.

The gene calls are TRBV6-5 and TRBJ1-5; D is possibly TRBD1 (5 bases). CDR1 and CDR2 from the germline V gene are MNHEY and SVGAGI. V was shortened by 6 bases and J by 2 bases, with 14 bases between the two germline ends. CDR3 size: 15 residues. This chain's CDR3 is CASSLTAGGNQPQHF. CDR3 sequence (DNA): TGTGCCAGCAGCTTGACCGCGGGGGGCAATCAGCCCCAGCATTTT.

This chain joins TRBV6-6 and TRBJ1-3; the D gene is possibly TRBD1 (5 bases). The V and J ends lost 7 bases and 0 bases respectively, with 13 bases between them. CDR1 MNHNY and CDR2 SVGAGI come from the germline V gene (reference sequence). The CDR3 is 15 residues long. The CDR3 is CASTLTAYSGNTIYF. DNA of the CDR3: TGTGCCAGCACATTGACAGCCTACTCTGGAAACACCATATATTTT.

This clone was counted between two and nine times. The chain couples TRBV2 to TRBJ1-5; possible D gene TRBD1, 6 bases. The germline V and J ends were trimmed by 3 bases and 6 bases, with 18 bases remaining between them. Germline CDR1 SNHLY, CDR2 FYNNEI. The CDR3 sequence is 16 residues long. Here the CDR3 reads CASSEERIGGSQPQHF. CDR3 in DNA: TGTGCCAGCAGTGAGGAGAGGATTGGGGGCAGTCAGCCCCAGCATTTT.

This chain uses TRBV6-1 with TRBJ1-2, with D possibly matching TRBD1 (5 bases). CDR3 size: 12 residues. Per the germline V gene, CDR1 is MNHNS and CDR2 is SASEGT. Trimming removed 9 bases from V and 7 bases from J, with 15 bases in between. The CDR3 nucleotides are TGTGCCAGTCGGACACCGGCCTGTGGCTACACCTTC. Translating it yields CASRTPACGYTF.

V and J are TRBV21-1 and TRBJ1-2; TRBD1 reflects the table's D call only, with no check against the DNA. TRBV21-1 is shown as a pseudogene. The length of the CDR3 is 14 residues. CDR3 DNA sequence: TGTGCCAGCAGCAAAGGCCAGGGGAACTATGGCTACACCTTC. This translates into CASSKGQGNYGYTF.

This rearrangement joins TRBV5-6 to TRBJ2-5; possibly TRBD2 for D (5 bases). The germline gives CDR1 SGHDT, CDR2 YYEEEE. The CDR3 spans 15 residues. Trimming removed 0 bases at V and 7 bases at J, with 16 bases between. CDR3: CASSLGVRGVGTQYF. The CDR3 bases are TGTGCCAGCAGCTTGGGGGTACGGGGAGTGGGGACCCAGTACTTC. Drawing the rest from reference TRBV5-6 and TRBJ2-5, the complete variable domain is DAGVTQSPTHLIKTRGQQVTLRCSPKSGHDTVSWYQQALGQGPQFIFQYYEEEERQRGNFPDRFSGHQFPNYSSELNVNALLLGDSALYLCASSLGVRGVGTQYFGPGTRLLVL.

CDR3 sequence (DNA): TGCGCCAGCAACTCCCGGGGGAGCGGGGGAACCGGGGAGCTGTTTTTT. Translating it yields CASNSRGSGGTGELFF. The V gene is TRBV5-1, the J gene TRBJ2-2; TRBD2 agrees at 8 bases. Unmatched junction bases numbered 12, after V lost 6 bases and J lost 5 bases. This CDR3 is 16 amino acids long. Germline V gene lookup returns CDR1 SGHRS and CDR2 YFSETQ.

This chain uses TRBV2 with TRBJ2-1; a possible D gene is TRBD1 (6 bases). Trimming removed 4 bases at V and 7 bases at J, with 14 bases between. The CDR3 contains 14 residues. From germline, CDR1 is SNHLY and CDR2 FYNNEI. CDR3 in amino acids: CASSGSGVYNEQFF. The CDR3 DNA reads as TGTGCCAGCAGTGGGTCAGGGGTGTATAATGAGCAGTTCTTC. Based on the CDR3 plus reference TRBV2 and TRBJ2-1, the full variable domain is EPEVTQTPSHQVTQMGQEVILRCVPISNHLYFYWYRQILGQKVEFLVSFYNNEISEKSEIFDDQFSVERPDGSNFTLKIRSTKLEDSAMYFCASSGSGVYNEQFFGPGTRLTVL.

The gene calls are TRBV9 and TRBJ1-6; 7 nucleotides agree with TRBD1. The CDR3 has 15 residues. The V gene's germline CDR1 is SGDLS and CDR2 YYNGEE. The trim removed 0 bases at V and 9 bases at J, leaving 6 bases unmatched. CDR3 sequence reads: CASSVDGQGVSPLHF. The CDR3 region has the DNA TGTGCCAGCAGCGTAGATGGGCAGGGGGTTTCACCCCTCCACTTT.

The gene calls are TRBV19 and TRBJ2-2; 9 bases agree with TRBD1. CDR1 is LNHDA and CDR2 is SQIVND in the germline V gene (reference sequence). The CDR3 sequence is 14 residues long. Germline trimming cut 5 bases from V and 11 bases from J; bases unmatched to any gene: 9. Written as DNA, the CDR3 is TGTGCCAGTAGTTCCTACCGGACAGGGGAAGAGCTGTTTTTT. It codes for CASSSYRTGEELFF.

CDR3 DNA: TGTGCCAGCTCACCAGGCAGGAACCAAGAGACCCAGTACTTC. Translation gives CASSPGRNQETQYF. J is TRBJ2-5 and V is TRBV18; no reliable D call. With 2 bases removed from V and 0 bases from J, the gap between germline ends came to 7 bases. Per the germline V gene, CDR1 is KGHSH and CDR2 is LQKENI. The length of the CDR3 is 14 residues.

DNA of the CDR3: TGCAGCGTGAAAGGGGGGGCCGACAATCAGCCCCAGCATTTT. Protein product: CSVKGGADNQPQHF. The J gene is TRBJ1-5, the V gene TRBV29-1, with a weak D call TRBD1 (6 bases). Germline CDR1 is SQVTM and CDR2 is ANQGSEA. The CDR3 consists of 14 residues. Trimming left V 6 bases short and J 3 bases short, with 15 bases between.

The genes are TRBV7-9 and TRBJ2-2; TRBD1 is a possible D gene (5 bases). The CDR3 sequence is 17 residues long. From germline, CDR1 is SEHNR and CDR2 FQNEAQ (reference sequence). Trimming removed 5 bases from V and 0 bases from J, with 16 bases in between. CDR3 DNA sequence: TGTGCCAGCAGCCCTCGGAGTGGGGCAACGAACACCGGGGAGCTGTTTTTT. Translated: CASSPRSGATNTGELFF.

The chain carries TRBV11-3 and TRBJ2-1, with D possibly matching TRBD2 (5 bases). The CDR3 totals 15 residues. The V and J ends lost 4 bases and 5 bases respectively, with 15 bases between them. CDR1 is SGHNT and CDR2 is YENEEA in the germline V gene. DNA for the CDR3: TGTGCCAGCAGCTCCTATGCCGGACTTCACAATGAGCAGTTCTTC. It yields the protein CASSSYAGLHNEQFF.

The chain joins TRBV2 to TRBJ2-3, with 8 bases fitting TRBD1. Germline V gene lookup returns CDR1 SNHLY and CDR2 FYNNEI. With V trimmed by 7 bases and J by 4 bases, 10 bases remained unmatched. The CDR3 is 15 amino acids. The DNA of the CDR3 is TGTGCCAGCAAAGAGACAGGGGCTTTTTCAGATACGCAGTATTTT. This gives the protein CASKETGAFSDTQYF.